These 31 T cell receptor beta chains share one sample of origin, sequenced in a study of blood T cell repertoires in COVID-19. Profiled with immunoSEQ multiplex PCR; TCRdb holds only in-frame clones, not every one. Seen here are about 200,000 clones, less than 90% observed once, and the top ten hold 2% to 2.5%. The sample was peripheral blood. The receptors derive from a woman aged 45-65 years with acute or convalescent COVID-19.

The V gene is TRBV10-1, the J gene TRBJ2-5, with TRBD2 matching 10 bases. Looked up from germline, CDR1 is WNHNN and CDR2 is SYGVQD (reference sequence). The CDR3 spans 15 residues. J was trimmed by 4 bases and V by 4 bases; bases with no gene match: 6. The CDR3 nucleotides read TGCGCCAGCAGTGGGTTGAGCGGGGGGGGAGAGACCCAGTACTTC. It codes for CASSGLSGGGETQYF.

The chain joins TRBV12-5 to TRBJ1-2; possibly TRBD1 for D (5 bases). Germline V CDR1 and CDR2: LGHNT, FRNRAP. There are 15 residues in the CDR3. Deletions cut 2 bases from V and 7 bases from J, with 17 bases between. CDR3 DNA: TGTGCTAGTGGTTTGCCCCTCTGGGGGGACGGTGGCTACACCTTC. Residues: CASGLPLWGDGGYTF.

The J gene is TRBJ2-1, the V gene TRBV19, with a possible D match to TRBD1 (6 bases). Germline assignment: CDR1 LNHDA and CDR2 SQIVND (reference sequence). V was trimmed by 8 bases and J by 3 bases, leaving 14 bases between them. This CDR3 has 14 residues. CDR3: CASRTGPIYNEQFF. The CDR3 DNA is TGTGCCAGTCGAACAGGGCCTATCTACAATGAGCAGTTCTTC.

This sequence joins TRBV24-1 and TRBJ2-7, with D possibly matching TRBD1 (6 bases). Trimming cost V 3 bases and J 3 bases, with 11 bases left between them. The CDR3 runs to 14 residues. Per germline, CDR1 KGHDR and CDR2 SFDVKD. The CDR3 coding sequence is TGTGCCACCAGTGATATTGACAGGAACTACGAGCAGTACTTC. Translated, it gives CATSDIDRNYEQYF.

The V and J genes are TRBV4-1 and TRBJ2-5; D gene unclear. Germline assignment: CDR1 MGHRA and CDR2 YSYEKL. V shed 1 base and J shed 2 bases, with 14 bases lying between them. The CDR3 runs 16 residues. CDR3 amino acids: CASSQVIADGQETQYF. DNA for the CDR3: TGCGCCAGCAGCCAAGTTATAGCCGACGGGCAAGAGACCCAGTACTTC.

CDR3 sequence (DNA): TGTGCCAGCAGCTCCACCGGGACTAGCGGGAGGGCTGTCACCTACGAGCAGTACTTC. Its protein is CASSSTGTSGRAVTYEQYF. The chain has TRBV5-6 and TRBJ2-7, with 16 bases that match TRBD2. CDR1 and CDR2 from the germline V gene are SGHDT and YYEEEE. Trimming removed 3 bases from V and 2 bases from J; junction bases left unmatched: 11. This CDR3 comprises 19 residues.

The chain employs TRBV30 and TRBJ1-4, with D unclear. Trimming took off 5 bases at V and 8 bases at J, with 15 bases between the two ends. Germline V CDR1 and CDR2: GTSNPN, SVGIG (reference sequence). This CDR3 is built from 13 residues. The CDR3 bases are TGTGCCTGGTCATCGAGAACGGGGGAAAAACTGTTTTTT. This codes for CAWSSRTGEKLFF.

The chain combines TRBV7-3 with TRBJ2-3; 9 bases line up with TRBD2. The germline V gene encodes CDR1 SGHTA and CDR2 FQGTGA. This CDR3 contains 14 residues. V gave up 4 bases and J gave up 5 bases; unmatched junction bases: 4. CDR3 coding DNA: TGTGCCAGCAGCTCAAATAGCGGGGGAGATACGCAGTATTTT. Translated, it gives CASSSNSGGDTQYF.

This chain joins TRBV6-2 or TRBV6-3 and TRBJ2-2; the match to TRBD1 covers 9 bases. CDR1 and CDR2 from the germline V gene are MNHEY and SVGEGT. This CDR3 is built from 15 residues. V lost 5 bases, J lost 5 bases, and 6 bases stayed unmatched. The CDR3 DNA reads as TGTGCCAGCAGTCGTCCCGGGACAGGGACCGGGGAGCTGTTTTTT. It translates to CASSRPGTGTGELFF.

This chain links TRBV6-1 with TRBJ2-5; TRBD2 agrees at 7 bases. The V gene end was trimmed by 1 base and the J gene end by 4 bases; junction bases not matched to a gene: 0. The CDR3 has 13 residues. From germline, CDR1 is MNHNS and CDR2 SASEGT. The CDR3 sequence: CASSEGGGETQYF. In DNA, the CDR3 is TGTGCCAGCAGTGAAGGCGGGGGAGAGACCCAGTACTTC.

This rearrangement joins TRBV5-4 to TRBJ2-2; no reliable D call. CDR1 and CDR2 (germline): SGHNT, YYREEE (reference sequence). V dropped 4 bases and J dropped 1 base, with 2 bases sitting between them. This CDR3 contains 12 residues. The CDR3 is CASSRNTGELFF. CDR3 DNA sequence: TGTGCCAGCAGCCGGAACACCGGGGAGCTGTTTTTT. The full variable domain, rest sourced from reference TRBV5-4 and TRBJ2-2, is ETGVTQSPTHLIKTRGQQVTLRCSSQSGHNTVSWYQQALGQGPQFIFQYYREEENGRGNFPPRFSGLQFPNYSSELNVNALELDDSALYLCASSRNTGELFFGEGSRLTVL.

V usage is TRBV27 and J usage is TRBJ2-1; D is unresolved. CDR3 length: 12 residues. V was pared by 0 bases and J by 10 bases, with 7 bases between. Germline CDR1 is MNHEY and CDR2 is SMNVEV (reference sequence). The CDR3 is CASSLSSREQFF. The CDR3 bases are TGTGCCAGCAGTTTATCCAGTCGCGAGCAGTTCTTC.

This clone was observed a handful of times. The V call is TRBV19, the J call TRBJ1-5; D uncertain. CDR1 and CDR2 from the germline V gene are LNHDA and SQIVND (reference sequence). Trimming removed 6 bases from V and 9 bases from J, with 12 bases in between. The CDR3 extends over 12 amino acids. The CDR3 is CASRALGGPQHF. For the CDR3, the DNA is TGTGCCAGTAGGGCATTAGGCGGGCCCCAGCATTTT. Based on the CDR3 plus reference TRBV19 and TRBJ1-5, the full variable domain is DGGITQSPKYLFRKEGQNVTLSCEQNLNHDAMYWYRQDPGQGLRLIYYSQIVNDFQKGDIAEGYSVSREKKESFPLTVTSAQKNPTAFYLCASRALGGPQHFGDGTRLSIL.

This clone showed up just a few times. The chain recombines TRBV6-5 with TRBJ1-1, with D possibly TRBD1 on 6 matching bases. The CDR3 is 13 amino acids. Deletions cut 6 bases from V and 3 bases from J, with 11 bases between. The V gene's germline CDR1 is MNHEY and CDR2 SVGAGI. CDR3 DNA sequence: TGTGCCAGCAGCCCCTACAGGGACACTGAAGCTTTCTTT. It yields the protein CASSPYRDTEAFF.

This chain joins TRBV19 and TRBJ1-2, with 10 bases fitting TRBD1. The CDR3 has 15 residues. Germline assignment: CDR1 LNHDA and CDR2 SQIVND (reference sequence). V shed 3 bases and J 4 bases; nucleotides not matched to a gene: 5. CDR3 sequence reads: CASSMGTGASYGYTF. DNA of the CDR3: TGTGCCAGTAGTATGGGGACAGGGGCTTCCTATGGCTACACCTTC.

V is TRBV7-2 and J is TRBJ2-7; no definite D call. The CDR3 is 13 amino acids. CDR1 SGHTA and CDR2 FQGNSA come from the germline V gene. Deletions cut 4 bases from V and 2 bases from J, with 9 bases between. In DNA form, the CDR3 reads TGTGCCAGCAGCTCAAACTACGCCTACGAGCAGTACTTC. Translated: CASSSNYAYEQYF. Full variable domain (rest looked up from reference TRBV7-2 and TRBJ2-7): GAGVSQSPSNKVTEKGKDVELRCDPISGHTALYWYRQSLGQGLEFLIYFQGNSAPDKSGLPSDRFSAERTGGSVSTLTIQRTQQEDSAVYLCASSSNYAYEQYFGPGTRLTVT.

CDR3 in amino acids: CAWSAASAGGQPQHF. The CDR3 region has the DNA TGTGCCTGGAGTGCCGCTTCCGCAGGGGGACAGCCCCAGCATTTT. V usage is TRBV30 and J usage is TRBJ1-5; 7 nucleotides line up with TRBD1. The CDR3 has 15 residues. CDR1 is GTSNPN and CDR2 is SVGIG in the germline V gene (reference sequence). Trimming took 1 base from V and 7 from J; bases not matched to a gene: 10.

CDR3 coding DNA: TGTGCTAGTGCTACGTGGGGGGTTGGAGGCTATGGCTACACCTTC. As protein: CASATWGVGGYGYTF. The chain combines TRBV12-5 with TRBJ1-2; weak D call: TRBD1 (5 bases). The length of the CDR3 is 15 residues. Trimming stripped 7 bases from V and 4 bases from J, with 19 bases between. From germline, CDR1 is LGHNT and CDR2 FRNRAP. The variable domain in full, completed from reference TRBV12-5 and TRBJ1-2, reads DARVTQTPRHKVTEMGQEVTMRCQPILGHNTVFWYRQTMMQGLELLAYFRNRAPLDDSGMPKDRFSAEMPDATLATLKIQPSEPRDSAVYFCASATWGVGGYGYTFGSGTRLTVV.

This clone was seen a few times. V and J are TRBV11-1 and TRBJ2-1, with a weak D call TRBD1 (5 bases). The CDR3 runs 15 residues. The V end lost 1 base, the J end lost 4 bases, and 11 bases lay between the germline ends. Germline CDR1 and CDR2: SGHAT and FQDESV (reference sequence). The CDR3 is CASSLVQGNYNEQFF. The DNA for the CDR3 is TGTGCCAGCAGCTTAGTTCAGGGTAATTACAATGAGCAGTTCTTC. Variable domain in full (rest from reference TRBV11-1 and TRBJ2-1): EAEVAQSPRYKITEKSQAVAFWCDPISGHATLYWYRQILGQGPELLVQFQDESVVDDSQLPKDRFSAERLKGVDSTLKIQPAELGDSAMYLCASSLVQGNYNEQFFGPGTRLTVL.

Here the CDR3 DNA reads TGCGCCAGCAGCGACCCCGCGGGGAGGGGCGATACGCAGTATTTT. This gives the protein CASSDPAGRGDTQYF. The rearrangement uses TRBV5-1 and TRBJ2-3, with 7 bases matching TRBD2. The V gene end was trimmed by 4 bases and the J gene end by 6 bases; junction bases not matched to a gene: 11. This CDR3 has 15 amino acids. Germline V gene data show CDR1 as SGHRS and CDR2 as YFSETQ.

The J gene is TRBJ2-3, the V gene TRBV10-3; 7 positions match TRBD1. Germline assignment: CDR1 ENHRY and CDR2 SYGVKD. There are 16 residues in the CDR3. J lost 4 bases, V lost 0 bases, and 7 bases had no gene match. The CDR3 is CAISESRGQAPDTQYF. Written as DNA, the CDR3 is TGTGCCATCAGTGAGTCAAGGGGGCAAGCACCAGATACGCAGTATTTT.

The V call is TRBV3-1 (or the pseudogene TRBV3-2), the J call TRBJ1-3, with a tentative D call TRBD1 (5 bases). The germline V gene has CDR1 LGHDT and CDR2 YNNKEL (reference sequence). V was shortened by 4 bases and J by 3 bases, with 19 bases between the two germline ends. The CDR3 consists of 17 residues. CDR3 loop: CASSPSRQSGHGNTIYF. CDR3 in DNA: TGTGCCAGCAGCCCCTCAAGACAGTCAGGTCATGGAAACACCATATATTTT.

The genes are TRBV4-3 and TRBJ1-2, with D hard to call. V shed 0 bases and J shed 3 bases, with 11 bases lying between them. Germline CDR1 LGHNA, CDR2 YSLEER. CDR3 length: 15 residues. CDR3 protein: CASSQEERVYYGYTF. In DNA, the CDR3 is TGCGCCAGCAGCCAAGAGGAACGGGTTTACTATGGCTACACCTTC.

The genes are TRBV6-5 and TRBJ2-3; weak D call: TRBD1 (6 bases). The CDR3 has 14 residues. Trimming removed 6 bases from V and 5 bases from J, with 15 bases in between. Germline assignment: CDR1 MNHEY and CDR2 SVGAGI. The CDR3 reads CASSPRGRGDTQYF. The CDR3 bases are TGTGCCAGCAGCCCCAGGGGTCGTGGAGATACGCAGTATTTT.

The DNA of the CDR3 is TGTGCCAGCTCACCAGCCAGGGGTGGCGGCTACACCTTC. Translated: CASSPARGGGYTF. V and J are TRBV18 and TRBJ1-2, with D tentatively TRBD1 (6 bases). The CDR3 runs to 13 residues. V lost 2 bases and J lost 8, with 12 bases in between. Germline CDR1 and CDR2: KGHSH and LQKENI. The full variable domain, with the rest looked up from reference TRBV18 and TRBJ1-2, is NAGVMQNPRHLVRRRGQEARLRCSPMKGHSHVYWYRQLPEEGLKFMVYLQKENIIDESGMPKERFSAEFPKEGPSILRIQQVVRGDSAAYFCASSPARGGGYTFGSGTRLTVV.

The gene calls are TRBV10-3 and TRBJ2-7, with D perhaps matching TRBD2 (6 bases). Trimming removed 6 bases from V and 4 bases from J, with 10 bases in between. CDR3 length: 12 residues. Germline assignment: CDR1 ENHRY and CDR2 SYGVKD. The CDR3 sequence: CAISGSQYEQYF. The CDR3 nucleotides are TGTGCCATCAGCGGGAGTCAATACGAGCAGTACTTC.

This rearrangement joins TRBV18 to TRBJ2-1; D perhaps matches TRBD2 (6 bases). V lost 3 bases to trimming and J lost 2 bases, with 14 bases between them. The CDR3 has 16 residues. Germline V gene lookup returns CDR1 KGHSH and CDR2 LQKENI. This CDR3 reads CASSPYLAHTYNEQFF. The CDR3 DNA follows: TGTGCCAGCTCACCCTACCTAGCGCATACCTACAATGAGCAGTTCTTC.

This clone showed up just a few times. The chain links TRBV28 to TRBJ1-6, with 7 bases fitting TRBD1. The CDR3 consists of 17 residues. Germline loops: CDR1 MDHEN, CDR2 SYDVKM. Germline trimming cut 2 bases from V and 6 bases from J; bases unmatched to any gene: 10. The CDR3 region has the DNA TGTGCCAGCAGTTTAGGGAAACCAACAGGGGTTAATTCACCCCTCCACTTT. It specifies CASSLGKPTGVNSPLHF.

The V and J genes are TRBV30 and TRBJ1-3; 9 bases are shared with TRBD1. Germline values: CDR1 GTSNPN, CDR2 SVGIG (reference sequence). This CDR3 is 20 amino acids long. The junction had 17 bases not matched to a gene; V was cut back by 2 bases and J by 0 bases. This CDR3 reads CAWSRTTGGFPTSSGNTIYF. The DNA of the CDR3 is TGTGCCTGGAGTAGAACTACAGGGGGCTTTCCAACGAGCTCTGGAAACACCATATATTTT.

V and J are TRBV11-2 and TRBJ2-5; 11 bases map to TRBD2. The trim removed 2 bases at V and 3 bases at J, leaving 5 bases unmatched. The CDR3 contains 16 residues. CDR1 is SGHAT, CDR2 FQNNGV, per germline. The CDR3 here is CASSLPLAGGEETQYF. The DNA of the CDR3 is TGTGCCAGCAGCTTACCCCTAGCGGGGGGCGAAGAGACCCAGTACTTC.

This chain joins TRBV6-5 and TRBJ2-7; D is unresolved. Trimming cost V 1 base and J 2 bases, with 9 bases left between them. Germline values: CDR1 MNHEY, CDR2 SVGAGI. The CDR3 runs 14 residues. The CDR3 bases are TGTGCCAGCAGTTACTTGGCAGGCACCTACGAGCAGTACTTC. Translated, it gives CASSYLAGTYEQYF.